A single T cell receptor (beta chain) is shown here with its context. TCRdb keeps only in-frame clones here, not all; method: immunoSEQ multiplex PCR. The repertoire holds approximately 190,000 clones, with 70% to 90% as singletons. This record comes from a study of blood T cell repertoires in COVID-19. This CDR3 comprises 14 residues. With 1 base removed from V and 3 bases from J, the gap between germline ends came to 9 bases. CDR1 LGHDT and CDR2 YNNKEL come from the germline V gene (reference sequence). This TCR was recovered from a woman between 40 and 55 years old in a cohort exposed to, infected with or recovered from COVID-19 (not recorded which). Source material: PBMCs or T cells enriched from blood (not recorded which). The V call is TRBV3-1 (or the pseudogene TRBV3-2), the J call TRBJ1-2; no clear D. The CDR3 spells CASSQAGLHYGYTF. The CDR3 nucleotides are TGTGCCAGCAGCCAAGCTGGACTCCACTATGGCTACACCTTC.